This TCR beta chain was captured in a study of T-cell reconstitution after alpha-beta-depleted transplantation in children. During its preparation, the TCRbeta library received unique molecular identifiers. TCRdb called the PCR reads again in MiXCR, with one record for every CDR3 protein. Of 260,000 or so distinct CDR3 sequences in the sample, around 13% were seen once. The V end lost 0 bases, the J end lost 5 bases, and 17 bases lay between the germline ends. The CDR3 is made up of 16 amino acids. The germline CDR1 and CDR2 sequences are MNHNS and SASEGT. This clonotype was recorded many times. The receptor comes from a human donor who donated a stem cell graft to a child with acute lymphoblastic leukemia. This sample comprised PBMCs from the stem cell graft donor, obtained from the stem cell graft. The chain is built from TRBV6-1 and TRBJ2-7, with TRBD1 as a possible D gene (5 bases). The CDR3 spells CASSEAPGRALDEQYF. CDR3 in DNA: TGTGCCAGCAGTGAAGCCCCGGGCAGGGCCCTGGACGAGCAGTACTTC.